These T cell receptor beta chains were read from a single sample in a study of vaccination effects on CD4 cells after COVID-19. Antigen specificity for these receptors is unknown. This table comes from immunoSEQ multiplex PCR, and its TCRdb copy is limited to in-frame clones, with some not included. The sample lists more than 15,000 clones; about 76% were seen once. The specimen was CD4+ T cells from PBMCs cultured with SARS-CoV-2 spike peptides, collected after COVID-19 vaccination. The receptor source for this set is a human donor who had a prior SARS-CoV-2 infection. Each CDR3 is given with its conserved first and last residue. The D gene is left open where the match is weak. Size tells how often a clone was seen (once, few, many) or the class of an expanded clone, and some rows leave it out.

v_call	clone_size	j_call	d_call	cdr3_nt	cdr3_aa
TRBV15	.	TRBJ1-1	.	TGTGCCACCAGCAGAGATCAGCAGATGAACACTGAAGCTTTCTTT	CATSRDQQMNTEAFF
TRBV7-9	few	TRBJ1-2	.	TGTGCCAGCAGCCCGCCCAGTGCCGTTCATGGCTACACCTTC	CASSPPSAVHGYTF
TRBV24-1	few	TRBJ2-2	TRBD2	TGTGCCACCAGTGATGCGGGACTAGCGCACTTCACCGGGGAGCTGTTTTTT	CATSDAGLAHFTGELFF
TRBV2	.	TRBJ2-1	.	TGTGCCAGCAGTGAATACAATGAGCAGTTCTTC	CASSEYNEQFF
TRBV27	.	TRBJ2-5	.	TGTGCCAGCAGTTTCCGTGGCAGGGGGGCAGAAGAGACCCAGTACTTC	CASSFRGRGAEETQYF
TRBV7-2	.	TRBJ2-2	TRBD2	TGTGCCAGCAGCTTAGTCTGGGCTAGCGGGGCCGGGGAGCTGTTTTTT	CASSLVWASGAGELFF
TRBV7-2	few	TRBJ2-1	.	TGTGCCAGCAGCTTAGGGGGGGCTTCCTACAATGAGCAGTTCTTC	CASSLGGASYNEQFF
TRBV2	.	TRBJ1-5	.	TGTGCCAGCAGTGAAGGGTTAGGGAATCAGCCCCAGCATTTT	CASSEGLGNQPQHF
TRBV2	.	TRBJ1-4	.	TGTGCCAGTGGAGGTGGAAAACTGTTTTTT	CASGGGKLFF
TRBV9	.	TRBJ2-1	.	TGTGCCAGCAGCGTAGTTAGCGGCTCCTACAATGAGCAGTTCTTC	CASSVVSGSYNEQFF
TRBV7-3	few	TRBJ2-1	.	TGTGCCAGCAGCTTAGGCGGGATAGACAATGAGCAGTTCTTC	CASSLGGIDNEQFF
TRBV19	.	TRBJ2-2	.	TGTGCCAGTAGTATAGCTGGTTTGGGCAGGAGAACCGGGGAGCTGTTTTTT	CASSIAGLGRRTGELFF
TRBV5-1	.	TRBJ1-6	.	TGCGCCAGCCACGCCGAGGGAACTTCACCCCTCCACTTT	CASHAEGTSPLHF
TRBV6-5	.	TRBJ2-1	.	TGTGCCAGCAGTCCGATCGCGGACAGTGTGGTAGGGCAGTTCTTC	CASSPIADSVVGQFF
TRBV2	.	TRBJ1-6	.	TGTGCCACCCTGGCGGAGGGTTATTCACCCCTCCACTTT	CATLAEGYSPLHF
TRBV5-6	.	TRBJ2-2	.	TGTGCCAGCAGCTTGTACGCAATTAACACCGGGGAGCTGTTTTTT	CASSLYAINTGELFF
TRBV5-1	.	TRBJ1-5	.	TGCGCCAGCAGCTTGGAGGGATTGGACAATCAGCCCCAGCATTTT	CASSLEGLDNQPQHF
TRBV5-1	few	TRBJ2-7	TRBD2	TGCGCCAGCAGCCAGGGACTAGCGGGAGGGGCCTACGAGCAGTACTTC	CASSQGLAGGAYEQYF
TRBV7-9	few	TRBJ2-3	TRBD1	TGTGCCAGCAGCGACCCCATCAGGGGGCGTGCAGATACGCAGTATTTT	CASSDPIRGRADTQYF
TRBV7-9	.	TRBJ2-5	TRBD2	TGTGCCAGCACCCCAGTGGGGGGGGAGACCCAGTACTTC	CASTPVGGETQYF
TRBV16	.	TRBJ1-2	TRBD1	TGTGCCAGCAGCCAACTCGGGACAGTTCCCTCTAACTATGGCTACACCTTC	CASSQLGTVPSNYGYTF
TRBV6-5	.	TRBJ1-5	TRBD1	TGTGCCAGCAAACGACAGGGTTTTCAGCCCCAGCATTTT	CASKRQGFQPQHF
TRBV5-5	once	TRBJ1-2	.	TGTGCCAGCAGCTCCCGGGGATCTCATGGCTACACCTTC	CASSSRGSHGYTF
TRBV18	.	TRBJ2-5	.	TGTGCCAGCTCACTCCGTGAGACCCAGTACTTC	CASSLRETQYF
TRBV7-2	.	TRBJ1-2	.	TGTGCCAGCAGCTTAGGTCTACAGTTCGGTGGCTACACCTTC	CASSLGLQFGGYTF
TRBV7-3	.	TRBJ2-5	.	TGTGCCAGCAGCTTAACGAATATAAGAGGACAGACCCAGTACTTC	CASSLTNIRGQTQYF
TRBV28	.	TRBJ2-5	TRBD1	TGTGCCAGCAGTCCGACAGGGTACCGTCGAGAGACCCAGTACTTC	CASSPTGYRRETQYF
TRBV5-1	.	TRBJ2-3	TRBD2	TGCGCCAGCAGCTTGTCCAGCGGGGGGGCAGGGGATACGCAGTATTTT	CASSLSSGGAGDTQYF
TRBV6-5	.	TRBJ2-1	.	TGTGCCAGCAGTTACGATCCGGGGGCAATCAATGAGCAGTTCTTC	CASSYDPGAINEQFF
TRBV4-3	.	TRBJ1-4	.	TGCGCCAGCAGCCAAGGGTCGGCGAACAATAATGAAAAACTGTTTTTT	CASSQGSANNNEKLFF
TRBV18	.	TRBJ1-1	TRBD1	TGTGCCAGCCAGGGACAGGGCAACACTGAAGCTTTCTTT	CASQGQGNTEAFF
TRBV7-2	.	TRBJ2-7	.	TGTGCCAGCAGCCGCTCTTGGAGAACCTACGAGCAGTACTTC	CASSRSWRTYEQYF
TRBV6-2/TRBV6-3	.	TRBJ2-3	TRBD2	TGTGCCAGCAGTTACCGAGGGACTAGGGCCAACACAGATACGCAGTATTTT	CASSYRGTRANTDTQYF
TRBV11-1	few	TRBJ2-3	.	TGTGCCAGCGCAAGGGGGGCTGGGAGCACAGATACGCAGTATTTT	CASARGAGSTDTQYF
TRBV11-2	once	TRBJ2-4	.	TGTGCCAGCAGCCACCTGTCAGCGGGAGCCAAAAACATTCAGTACTTC	CASSHLSAGAKNIQYF
TRBV5-1	.	TRBJ2-5	TRBD1	TGCGCCAGCAGCTTGGAAGGGGGCCTCCAAGAGACCCAGTACTTC	CASSLEGGLQETQYF
TRBV28	once	TRBJ1-1	TRBD1	TGTGCCAGCAGTTCCCAGACAGGGGGGAACACTGAAGCTTTCTTT	CASSSQTGGNTEAFF
TRBV24-1	.	TRBJ1-1	.	TGTGCCACCAGGCAGACAGGCCAGAACACTGAAGCTTTCTTT	CATRQTGQNTEAFF
TRBV10-3	.	TRBJ2-5	TRBD1	TGTGCCATCAGTATGGGACAGGGGGCCCTTGAGACCCAGTACTTC	CAISMGQGALETQYF
TRBV5-4	.	TRBJ2-1	TRBD2	TGTGCCAGCAGCACGAGTTCGACTAGCGGGGGGGCAAGGTCCTACAATGAGCAGTTCTTC	CASSTSSTSGGARSYNEQFF
TRBV19	.	TRBJ1-5	TRBD1	TGTGCCAGTAGTACGACAGGGCAGGATCAGCCCCAGCATTTT	CASSTTGQDQPQHF
TRBV5-4	.	TRBJ2-2	.	TGTGCCAGCAGCTTAATAGGGGGGAACACCGGGGAGCTGTTTTTT	CASSLIGGNTGELFF